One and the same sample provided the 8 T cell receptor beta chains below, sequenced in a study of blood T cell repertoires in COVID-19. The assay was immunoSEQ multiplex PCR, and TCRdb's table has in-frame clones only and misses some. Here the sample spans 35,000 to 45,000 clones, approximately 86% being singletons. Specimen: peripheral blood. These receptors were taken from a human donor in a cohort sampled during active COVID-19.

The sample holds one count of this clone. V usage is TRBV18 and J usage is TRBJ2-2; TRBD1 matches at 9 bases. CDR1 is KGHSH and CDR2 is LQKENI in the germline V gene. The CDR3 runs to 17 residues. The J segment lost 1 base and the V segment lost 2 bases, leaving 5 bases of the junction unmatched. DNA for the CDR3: TGTGCCAGCTCACCAAATCCGGGACAGGGGAACACCGGGGAGCTGTTTTTT. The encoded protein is CASSPNPGQGNTGELFF. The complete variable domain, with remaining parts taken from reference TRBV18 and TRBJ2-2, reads NAGVMQNPRHLVRRRGQEARLRCSPMKGHSHVYWYRQLPEEGLKFMVYLQKENIIDESGMPKERFSAEFPKEGPSILRIQQVVRGDSAAYFCASSPNPGQGNTGELFFGEGSRLTVL.

CDR3 sequence (DNA): TGTGCCAGCAGTTATCGGCGGGGGGGCGGGACCCAGTACTTC. This encodes CASSYRRGGGTQYF. The chain uses TRBV6-2 or TRBV6-3 and TRBJ2-5; TRBD2 matches at 9 bases. Germline trimming cut 3 bases from V and 7 bases from J; bases unmatched to any gene: 6. Germline lookup yields CDR1 MNHEY and CDR2 SVGEGT. The CDR3 consists of 14 residues.

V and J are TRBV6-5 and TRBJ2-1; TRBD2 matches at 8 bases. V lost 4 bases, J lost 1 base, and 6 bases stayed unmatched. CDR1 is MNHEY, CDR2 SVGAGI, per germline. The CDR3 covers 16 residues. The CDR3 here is CASSSGGAGSYNEQFF. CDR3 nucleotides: TGTGCCAGCAGTTCCGGGGGGGCCGGGTCCTACAATGAGCAGTTCTTC.

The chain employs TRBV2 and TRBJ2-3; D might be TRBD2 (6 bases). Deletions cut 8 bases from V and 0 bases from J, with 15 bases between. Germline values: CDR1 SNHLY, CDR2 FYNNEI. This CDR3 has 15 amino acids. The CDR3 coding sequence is TGTGCCAGCGGCCCGTTGGGGGGTAGCACAGATACGCAGTATTTT. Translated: CASGPLGGSTDTQYF.

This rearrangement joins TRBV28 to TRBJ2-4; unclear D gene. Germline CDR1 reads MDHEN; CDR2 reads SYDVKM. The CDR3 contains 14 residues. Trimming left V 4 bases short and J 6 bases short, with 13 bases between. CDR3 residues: CASSSPTLTNIQYF. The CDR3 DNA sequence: TGTGCCAGCAGTTCCCCGACTCTAACAAACATTCAGTACTTC.

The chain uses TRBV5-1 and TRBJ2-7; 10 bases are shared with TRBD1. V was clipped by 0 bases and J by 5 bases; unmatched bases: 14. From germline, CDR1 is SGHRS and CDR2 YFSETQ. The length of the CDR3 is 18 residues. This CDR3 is CASSLAAGMGQGNNEQYF. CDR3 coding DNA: TGCGCCAGCAGCTTGGCTGCTGGCATGGGACAGGGGAACAACGAGCAGTACTTC. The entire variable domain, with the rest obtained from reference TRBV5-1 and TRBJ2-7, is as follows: KAGVTQTPRYLIKTRGQQVTLSCSPISGHRSVSWYQQTPGQGLQFLFEYFSETQRNKGNFPGRFSGRQFSNSRSEMNVSTLELGDSALYLCASSLAAGMGQGNNEQYFGPGTRLTVT.

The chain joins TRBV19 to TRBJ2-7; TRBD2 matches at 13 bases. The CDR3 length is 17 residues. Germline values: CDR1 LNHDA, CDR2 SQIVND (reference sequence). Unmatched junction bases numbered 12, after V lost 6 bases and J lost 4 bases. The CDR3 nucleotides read TGTGCCAGTAGATTCCGCCATGGGACTAGCGGGGTATACGAGCAGTACTTC. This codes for CASRFRHGTSGVYEQYF.

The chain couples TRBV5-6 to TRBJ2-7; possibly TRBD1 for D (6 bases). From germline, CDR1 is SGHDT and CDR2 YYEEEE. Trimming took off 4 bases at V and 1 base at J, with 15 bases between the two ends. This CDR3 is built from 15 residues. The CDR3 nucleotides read TGTGCCAGCAGCGGCCGACAGGTCGGGTCCTACGAGCAGTACTTC. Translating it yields CASSGRQVGSYEQYF.